The text below deals with one T cell receptor beta chain. This specimen comes from a study of blood T cell repertoires in COVID-19. Assay used: immunoSEQ multiplex PCR; TCRdb lists only in-frame clones, some missing. The sample holds 200,000 or so clones, about four fifths seen once. CDR1 SGHKS and CDR2 YYEKEE come from the germline V gene (reference sequence). The V gene lost 1 base and the J gene lost 4 bases, with 14 bases spanning the gap. The CDR3 runs to 15 residues. This clonotype originated in a woman older than 75 with COVID-19, enrolled during active disease. Sequencing was done on a sample of peripheral blood. V is TRBV5-5 and J is TRBJ1-1; possibly TRBD1 for D (5 bases). For the CDR3, the DNA is TGTGCCAGCAGCTTGCGGGCGGGAGGGGTCACTGAAGCTTTCTTT. Encoded protein: CASSLRAGGVTEAFF.